The TCR beta chain described here comes from a study of T cells in Graves' hyperthyroidism and ophthalmopathy. Study-wide context: The blood sample was taken at first diagnosis, before treatment began.

The V gene end was trimmed by 5 bases and the J gene end by 3 bases; junction bases not matched to a gene: 3. Germline loops: CDR1 SNHLY, CDR2 FYNNEI. This CDR3 has 14 amino acids. Authors of the study amplified TCR beta CDR3 regions from RNA transcripts. When the TCR CDR3 underwent first-round RT-PCR, the HTBI primer set was used. TCRdb re-called the multiplex PCR reads with MiXCR, one entry per CDR3 protein. There are around 340,000 distinct CDR3 sequences in the sample; 16% occur only once, and roughly a third lies in the top ten. This clonotype occurred many times. This TCR derives from a man in his thirties or forties with Graves' hyperthyroidism. The chain carries TRBV2 and TRBJ1-5, with TRBD1 identical over 8 bases. The sample comprised blood. As DNA, the CDR3 is TGTGCCAGCAGTCAGGGGGCTCCCAATCAGCCCCAGCATTTT. It codes for CASSQGAPNQPQHF.